Given below is one T cell receptor beta chain in context. The source of the sample is a study of shared clonotypes between healthy human individuals. V lost 4 bases and J lost 6; bases outside the gene matches: 13. CDR1 and CDR2 (germline): SNHLY, FYNNEI. The CDR3 consists of 18 residues. Method: immunoSEQ multiplex PCR; TCRdb's copy keeps in-frame clones and lacks some. The table has around 100,000 clones, around two thirds seen once. The TCR comes from a man aged 30-40 years in good health. Sequenced material: memory CD8+ T cells sorted from blood. The subset is: CD45RO+ cells pooled with CCR7-negative TemRA cells. The rearrangement uses TRBV2 and TRBJ1-5; TRBD1 aligns across 12 bases. Written as DNA, the CDR3 is TGTGCCAGCAGTGGATTGGCTGTGGGACAGGGGGCAGGTCAGCCCCAGCATTTT. It is translated as CASSGLAVGQGAGQPQHF.